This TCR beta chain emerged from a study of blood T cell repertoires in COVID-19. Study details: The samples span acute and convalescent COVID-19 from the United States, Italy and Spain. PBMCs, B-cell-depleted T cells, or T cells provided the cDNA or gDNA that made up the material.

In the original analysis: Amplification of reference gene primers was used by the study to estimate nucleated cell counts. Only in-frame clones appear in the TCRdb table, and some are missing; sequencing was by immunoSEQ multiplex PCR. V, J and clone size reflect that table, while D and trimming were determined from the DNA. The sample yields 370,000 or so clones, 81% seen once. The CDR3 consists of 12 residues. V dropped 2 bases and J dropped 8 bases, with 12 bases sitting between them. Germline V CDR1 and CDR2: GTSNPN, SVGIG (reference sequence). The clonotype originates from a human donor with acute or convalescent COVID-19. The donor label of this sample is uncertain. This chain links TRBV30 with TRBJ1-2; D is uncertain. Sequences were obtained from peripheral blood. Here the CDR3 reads CAWSLQVAGYTF. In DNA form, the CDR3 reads TGTGCCTGGAGTCTCCAGGTCGCCGGCTACACCTTC.